This T cell receptor (beta chain) was identified during a study of PD-1 blockade in classical Hodgkin lymphoma. Broader study findings: Patients excluded were those beginning nivolumab under 1 year after ASCT. Reports indicated that newly diagnosed patients had lower baseline TCR diversity than healthy donors did.

V was trimmed by 9 bases and J by 4 bases, leaving 10 bases between them. The CDR3 consists of 12 residues. Germline loops: CDR1 SEHNR, CDR2 FQNEAQ (reference sequence). This clone has a handful of counts. As yet, its antigen is unknown. Regarding time point: cycle 4 day 1 (C4D1), after more than five weeks of nivolumab. Brentuximab vedotin exposure varied, and every patient relapsed after autologous stem cell transplantation. Libraries were prepared by immunoSEQ multiplex PCR; TCRdb keeps only in-frame clonotypes and omits some of them. The sample carries approximately 7,900 clones, 78% recorded once.

This receptor was identified in a human donor with classical Hodgkin lymphoma. The chain uses TRBV7-9 and TRBJ1-5; D is perhaps TRBD1 (6 bases). Source: peripheral blood mononuclear cells (PBMCs), taken before the fourth cycle of nivolumab. The CDR3 region has the DNA TGTGCCAGTGCGACAGGAAATCAGCCCCAGCATTTT. It codes for CASATGNQPQHF. Complete variable domain (other parts from reference TRBV7-9 and TRBJ1-5): DTGVSQNPRHKITKRGQNVTFRCDPISEHNRLYWYRQTLGQGPEFLTYFQNEAQLEKSRLLSDRFSAERPKGSFSTLEIQRTEQGDSAMYLCASATGNQPQHFGDGTRLSIL.